The subject of this entry is one TCR beta chain. Its antigen is not known. This entry belongs to a study of beta chain features in type 1 diabetes. Study-wide points: When Type 1 diabetes patients were examined, their TCRB CDR3s proved moderately but significantly shorter in all four CD4+ subsets.

Reverse transcribing all isolated RNA meant expressed TCRB transcripts were sequenced. This table comes from immunoSEQ multiplex PCR, and its TCRdb copy is limited to in-frame clones, with some not included. Of under 850,000 clones listed, over 10% are singletons. This CDR3 is 15 amino acids long. The V segment lost 1 base and the J segment 3 bases; nucleotides outside the gene matches: 5. Germline V gives CDR1 SGHRS, CDR2 YFSETQ. The source is a man in his late teens or twenties with type 1 diabetes. The sample consisted of naive CD4+ T cells from blood. The rearrangement links TRBV5-1 to TRBJ2-3, with 7 bases matching TRBD2. CDR3 DNA sequence: TGCGCCAGCAGCTTGCCTGGACTAGTAACAGATACGCAGTATTTT. It is translated as CASSLPGLVTDTQYF. Variable domain in full (rest from reference TRBV5-1 and TRBJ2-3): KAGVTQTPRYLIKTRGQQVTLSCSPISGHRSVSWYQQTPGQGLQFLFEYFSETQRNKGNFPGRFSGRQFSNSRSEMNVSTLELGDSALYLCASSLPGLVTDTQYFGPGTRLTVL.